The clone carrying this T cell receptor beta chain turned up a few times. Germline assignment: CDR1 MRHNA and CDR2 SNTAGT. With 0 bases clipped from V and 2 bases from J, the junction kept 5 bases outside the gene matches. The CDR3 has 16 amino acids. This sample was taken from a study of shared clonotypes between healthy human individuals. The repertoire was sequenced with immunoSEQ multiplex PCR; TCRdb's copy has only in-frame clones and lacks some. The profile covers 450,000 to 600,000 clones, with 79% appearing a single time and 10% to 15% taken by the ten largest. Input material: PBMCs. The receptor's source is a woman in her thirties or forties in good health. Some clones in this sample may be carry-over from other donors' samples. The V call is TRBV6-4, the J call TRBJ2-3; TRBD2 aligns across 7 bases. DNA for the CDR3: TGTGCCAGCAGTGACTCGGCTAGCGGATCCACAGATACGCAGTATTTT. Translation gives CASSDSASGSTDTQYF.